Below, one TCR beta chain is given with its context. The antigen this receptor binds is unknown. Base qualities were left out, and no much larger clone turns up one base away. A second Seattle source provided samples from volunteer blood donors who had recovered from COVID-19. Collaborating institutions collected whole blood in K2EDTA tubes following their own protocols. For TCRbeta analysis, collaborators shipped samples in one of three forms: frozen whole blood, isolated PBMCs, or DNA extracted from either of those sample types. These data originate in a study of blood T cell repertoires in COVID-19 (dated by TCRdb to 2018 to 2020). For the wider study: Collaborator samples came from the United States, Italy and Spain and covered acute and convalescent phases of COVID-19. A freely available public database, intended as a resource for researchers studying the immune response to SARS-CoV-2, is where the repertoires were released. Subjects who had been exposed to COVID-19, were actively infected with it, or had recovered from it provided the deeply sampled blood TCRbeta repertoires that made up the dataset. The prospective study material was composed of cDNA or gDNA derived from T cells, B-cell-depleted T cells, or PBMCs. The sample metadata nearly always contained a de-identified subject ID, COVID-19 status, age in years and sex. Where HLA class I and class II types were available, the types were taken from metadata supplied by the sample provider, not from assay-based typing. Samples came from the ongoing ImmuneRACE study (first 160 participants) plus 1,254 subjects from 6 global collaborators. General findings and caveats noted by the study authors: The quantity of clinical and demographic metadata differed by source and by participant and was supplied without curation.

For this chain, trimming is 9 bases at the V end and 6 bases at the J end, and the number of junction bases without a gene match is 15. There are 15 amino acids in the CDR3, from cysteine to phenylalanine inclusive. Left in the record is the CDR3 DNA by itself, 45 bases read in frame from the first base. Based on the germline V gene, the CDR1 and CDR2 sequences are MDHEN and SYDVKM. TCRbeta CDR3 regions were amplified from genomic DNA using the immunoSEQ Assay, a bias-controlled multiplex PCR. As for the original processing: The number of nucleated cells in each sample was estimated by amplification of reference gene primers within the assay. Sequence reads were collapsed and filtered to measure the absolute abundance of every unique TCRbeta CDR3 rearrangement. For each sample, productive Simpson clonality was calculated as the square root of Simpson's diversity index over productive rearrangements. TCRdb limited this immuneACCESS table to in-frame rearrangements with V and J called. A share of clones is missing; checked studies link under half to unresolved V genes, and the rest is unexplained. V and J calls and clone size come straight from that table; D and trimming were deduced from the DNA. The sample data list hundreds of thousands of clones, and approximately 84% of these were observed just once. About 1.9% of the sample is in the top ten clones.

Material for sequencing was peripheral blood. The clonotype was recovered from a woman in her twenties or thirties who had recovered from COVID-19. Rearrangement joined TRBV28 to TRBJ2-3; 7 bases in the junction line up with TRBD2. The CDR3 region has the sequence CASRFLAAGRDTQYF. The sequence in DNA is TGTGCCAGTCGCTTCCTAGCGGCGGGTCGGGATACGCAGTATTTT.